This paragraph reports one T cell receptor beta chain. Its antigen is unidentified. V dropped 2 bases and J dropped 7 bases, with 11 bases sitting between them. This CDR3 spans 13 amino acids. CDR1 LNHDA and CDR2 SQIVND come from the germline V gene (reference sequence). This sample stems from a study of a mutant IDH1 vaccine in newly diagnosed glioma. Noted time point: week 35, safety follow-up. Topical imiquimod was applied with each vaccine dose, which held 300 ug of mutant IDH1 20-mer peptide. The study enrolled donors with new WHO grade 3 or 4 IDH1-mutant, ATRX-lost astrocytomas. Study-level results: Top-clonotype changes in peripheral T cells seemed unrelated to pseudoprogression.

Sequenced by immunoSEQ multiplex PCR; TCRdb stores in-frame clones only, minus some. Here the sample spans 68,000 or so clones, about four fifths being singletons. The sample was PBMCs, taken from a glioma patient whose treatment included an IDH1 peptide vaccine. This chain joins TRBV19 and TRBJ1-2; no definite D call. This TCR was sampled from a man aged 18 to 35 with glioma. The CDR3 loop reads CASSISQAAGYTF. The DNA for the CDR3 is TGTGCCAGTAGTATATCGCAGGCTGCTGGCTACACCTTC.